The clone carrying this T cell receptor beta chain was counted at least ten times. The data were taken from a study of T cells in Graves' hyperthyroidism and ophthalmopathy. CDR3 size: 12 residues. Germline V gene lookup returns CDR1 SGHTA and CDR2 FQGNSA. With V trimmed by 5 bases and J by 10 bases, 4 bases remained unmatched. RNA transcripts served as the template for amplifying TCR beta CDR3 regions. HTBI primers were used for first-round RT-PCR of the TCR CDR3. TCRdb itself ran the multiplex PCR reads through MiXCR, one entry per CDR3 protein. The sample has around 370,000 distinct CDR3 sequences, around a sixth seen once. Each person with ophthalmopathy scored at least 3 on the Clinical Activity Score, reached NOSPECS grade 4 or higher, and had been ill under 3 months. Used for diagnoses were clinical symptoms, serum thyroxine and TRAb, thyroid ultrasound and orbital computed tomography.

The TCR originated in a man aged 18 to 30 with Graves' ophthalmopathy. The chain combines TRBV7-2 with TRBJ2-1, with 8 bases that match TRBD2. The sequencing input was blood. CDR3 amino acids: CASSDGRVEQFF. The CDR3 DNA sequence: TGTGCCAGCAGCGACGGGAGGGTGGAGCAGTTCTTC.